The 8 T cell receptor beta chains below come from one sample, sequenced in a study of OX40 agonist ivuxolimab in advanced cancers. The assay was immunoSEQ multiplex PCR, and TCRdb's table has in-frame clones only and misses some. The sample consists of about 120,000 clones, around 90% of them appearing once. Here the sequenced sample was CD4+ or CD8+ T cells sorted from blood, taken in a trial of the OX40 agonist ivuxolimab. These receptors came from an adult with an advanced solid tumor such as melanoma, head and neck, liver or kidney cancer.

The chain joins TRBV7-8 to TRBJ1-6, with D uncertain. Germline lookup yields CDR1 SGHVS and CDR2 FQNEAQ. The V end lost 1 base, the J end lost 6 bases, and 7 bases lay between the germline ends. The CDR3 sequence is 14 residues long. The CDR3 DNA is TGTGCCAGCAGCTTAGTGGGAGTTAATTCACCCCTCCACTTT. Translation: CASSLVGVNSPLHF.

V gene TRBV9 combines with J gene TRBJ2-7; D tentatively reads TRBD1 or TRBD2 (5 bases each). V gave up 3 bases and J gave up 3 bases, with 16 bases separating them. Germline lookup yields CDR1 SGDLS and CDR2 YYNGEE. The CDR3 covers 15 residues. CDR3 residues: CASSGGADGIYEQYF. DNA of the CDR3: TGTGCCAGCAGCGGAGGGGCAGATGGGATCTACGAGCAGTACTTC.

The CDR3, as DNA: TGTGCCAGCAGTGTAACCAGGGTAAGCACTGAAGCTTTCTTT. It codes for CASSVTRVSTEAFF. This rearrangement joins TRBV6-1 to TRBJ1-1; TRBD1 might be the D (5 bases). V was pared by 4 bases and J by 4 bases, with 13 bases between. Germline V lookup: CDR1 MNHNS, CDR2 SASEGT. CDR3 length equals 14 residues.

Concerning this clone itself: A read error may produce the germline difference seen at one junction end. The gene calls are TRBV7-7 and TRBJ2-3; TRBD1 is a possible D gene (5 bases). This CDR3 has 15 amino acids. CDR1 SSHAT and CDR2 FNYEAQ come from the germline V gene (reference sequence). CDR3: CASSLSEQGQDTQYF. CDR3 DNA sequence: TGTGCTAGCAGCTTATCCGAGCAGGGTCAAGATACGCAGTATTTT.

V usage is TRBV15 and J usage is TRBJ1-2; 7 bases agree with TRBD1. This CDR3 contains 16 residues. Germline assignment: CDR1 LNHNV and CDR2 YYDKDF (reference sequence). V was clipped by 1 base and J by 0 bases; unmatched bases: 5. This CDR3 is CATSRGGQASNYGYTF. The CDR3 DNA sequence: TGTGCCACCAGCAGAGGAGGACAGGCTTCTAACTATGGCTACACCTTC.

This CDR3 reads CASSYGRTGTYEQYF. The CDR3 DNA reads TGTGCCAGCAGTTATGGACGGACAGGTACCTACGAGCAGTACTTC. The V call is TRBV6-6, the J call TRBJ2-7, with TRBD1 matching 7 bases. The germline V gene has CDR1 MNHNY and CDR2 SVGAGI (reference sequence). This CDR3 region has 15 residues. V was clipped by 3 bases and J by 2 bases; unmatched bases: 7.

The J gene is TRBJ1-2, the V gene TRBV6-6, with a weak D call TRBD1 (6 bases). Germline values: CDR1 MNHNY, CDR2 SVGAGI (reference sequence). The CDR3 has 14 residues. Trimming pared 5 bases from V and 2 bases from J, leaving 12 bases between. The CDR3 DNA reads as TGTGCCAGCAGTGCAGGACAGATGAACTATGGCTACACCTTC. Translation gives CASSAGQMNYGYTF.

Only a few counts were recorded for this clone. For the CDR3, the DNA is TGTGCCAGCTCACAGGAGGGGAACACTGAAGCTTTCTTT. Translation gives CASSQEGNTEAFF. The chain carries TRBV18 and TRBJ1-1; D remains unclear. CDR1 is KGHSH and CDR2 is LQKENI in the germline V gene. The CDR3 length is 13 residues. Trimming stripped 4 bases from V and 1 base from J, with 7 bases between.